The T cell receptor (beta chain) described here comes from a study of regulatory T cells in long-lasting Graves disease. Study conclusions and caveats: A reduction in accuracy may have resulted from the small sample size. There was favoring of TRBV28, TRBJ1-2 and TRBJ2-5 in persistent disease.

The time point here: newly diagnosed GD, antithyroid drugs for less than 3 months. RNA isolated from PBMCs was used to make the TCR library. In its sample, this clonotype was seen a few times. The antigen remains undetermined. Germline loops: CDR1 SGDLS, CDR2 YYNGEE. CDR3 length: 15 residues. The trim removed 7 bases at V and 5 bases at J, leaving 13 bases unmatched. The TCR beta library used iRepertoire HTBI primers with Arm-PCR amplification of CDR3. TCRdb reprocessed the multiplex PCR reads with MiXCR, giving one entry per CDR3 protein. Seen here are about 450,000 distinct CDR3 sequences, approximately 15% observed once, and the top ten hold 17%. These data were likewise used in another study, on T cells in Graves' hyperthyroidism and ophthalmopathy. This second study notes: Diagnoses were made from clinical symptoms, serum measures (thyroxine and TRAb), thyroid ultrasound and orbital computed tomography. Before onset, by a median of around 6.1 months, the model predicted ophthalmopathy.

V usage is TRBV9 and J usage is TRBJ2-7; 9 nucleotides line up with TRBD1. The input for sequencing was peripheral blood mononuclear cells (PBMCs), taken at new diagnosis, from a patient treated with antithyroid drugs. The clonotype comes from a woman aged 45 to 65 with Graves disease. The CDR3 is CASCCRTGDGNEQYF. CDR3 nucleotide sequence: TGTGCCAGCTGCTGTCGGACAGGGGATGGGAACGAGCAGTACTTC.